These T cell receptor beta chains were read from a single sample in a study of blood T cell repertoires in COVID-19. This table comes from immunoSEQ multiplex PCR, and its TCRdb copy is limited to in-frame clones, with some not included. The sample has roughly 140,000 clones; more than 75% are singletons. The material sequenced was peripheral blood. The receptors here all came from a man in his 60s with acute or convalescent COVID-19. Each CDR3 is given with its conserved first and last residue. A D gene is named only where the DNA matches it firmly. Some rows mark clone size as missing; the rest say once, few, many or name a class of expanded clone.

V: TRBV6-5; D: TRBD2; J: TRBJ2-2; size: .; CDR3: CASSYWLAGGTGELFF; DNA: TGTGCCAGCAGTTACTGGCTAGCGGGGGGCACCGGGGAGCTGTTTTTT
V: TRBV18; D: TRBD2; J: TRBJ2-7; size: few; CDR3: CASSSGLAGGGFEQYF; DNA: TGTGCCAGCTCATCGGGACTAGCGGGAGGTGGCTTCGAGCAGTACTTC
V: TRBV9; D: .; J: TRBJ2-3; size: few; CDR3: CASSVGQVSTDTQYF; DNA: TGTGCCAGCAGCGTTGGTCAGGTTAGCACAGATACGCAGTATTTT
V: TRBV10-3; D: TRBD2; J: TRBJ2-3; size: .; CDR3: CAISESASGRTDTQYF; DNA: TGTGCCATCAGTGAGTCGGCTAGCGGGAGGACAGATACGCAGTATTTT
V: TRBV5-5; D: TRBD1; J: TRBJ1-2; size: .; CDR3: CASSPGQGNYGYTF; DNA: TGTGCCAGCAGCCCCGGACAGGGAAACTATGGCTACACCTTC
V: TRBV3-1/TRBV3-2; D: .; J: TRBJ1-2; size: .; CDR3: CASSPSSGAAGDGYTF; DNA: TGTGCCAGCAGCCCCTCAAGCGGGGCGGCTGGTGATGGCTACACCTTC
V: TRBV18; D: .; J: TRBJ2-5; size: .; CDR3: CASLQTDQETQYF; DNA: TGTGCCAGCTTACAGACAGACCAAGAGACCCAGTACTTC
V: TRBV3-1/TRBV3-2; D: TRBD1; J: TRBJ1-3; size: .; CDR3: CASSPVWTGRSGNTIYF; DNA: TGTGCCAGCAGCCCAGTCTGGACAGGACGCTCTGGAAACACCATATATTTT
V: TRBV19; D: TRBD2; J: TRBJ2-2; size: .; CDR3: CASQMGGANTGELFF; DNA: TGTGCCAGTCAGATGGGGGGGGCGAACACCGGGGAGCTGTTTTTT
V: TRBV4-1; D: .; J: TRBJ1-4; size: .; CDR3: CASSQPDRPNEKLFF; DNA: TGCGCCAGCAGCCAACCCGACAGGCCTAATGAAAAACTGTTTTTT
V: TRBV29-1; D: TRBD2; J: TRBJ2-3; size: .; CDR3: CSVEQLAGDDTQYF; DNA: TGCAGCGTTGAACAACTAGCGGGAGATGATACGCAGTATTTT
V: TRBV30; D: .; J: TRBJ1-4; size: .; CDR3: CAWSVGGAREKLFF; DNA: TGTGCCTGGAGTGTTGGGGGGGCGCGTGAAAAACTGTTTTTT
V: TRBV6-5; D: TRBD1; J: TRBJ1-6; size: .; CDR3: CASHPGQGISPLHF; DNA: TGTGCCAGCCACCCGGGACAGGGGATTTCACCCCTCCACTTT
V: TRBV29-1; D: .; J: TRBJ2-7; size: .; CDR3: CSVGVGSGYEQYF; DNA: TGCAGCGTTGGGGTAGGTAGCGGCTACGAGCAGTACTTC
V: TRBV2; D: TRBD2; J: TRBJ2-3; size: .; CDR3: CASSVLARGTDTQYF; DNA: TGTGCCAGCAGTGTACTAGCGCGGGGGACAGATACGCAGTATTTT
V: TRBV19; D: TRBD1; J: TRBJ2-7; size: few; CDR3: CASSVQGVRPHEQYF; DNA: TGTGCCAGTAGTGTGCAGGGGGTCAGGCCTCACGAGCAGTACTTC
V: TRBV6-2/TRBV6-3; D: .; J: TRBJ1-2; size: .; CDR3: CASSYEGRSYGYTF; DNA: TGTGCCAGCAGTTATGAAGGCCGGAGCTATGGCTACACCTTC
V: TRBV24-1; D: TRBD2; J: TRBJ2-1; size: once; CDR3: CATSSGRSPYNEQFF; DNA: TGTGCCACCAGTAGCGGGAGGTCCCCCTACAATGAGCAGTTCTTC
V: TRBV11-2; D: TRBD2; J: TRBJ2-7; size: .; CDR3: CASSLDGLGAYEQYF; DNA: TGTGCCAGCAGCTTAGACGGACTAGGAGCCTACGAGCAGTACTTC
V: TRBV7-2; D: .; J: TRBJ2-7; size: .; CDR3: CASSSGSGYEQYF; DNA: TGTGCCAGCAGCTCGGGTAGCGGCTACGAGCAGTACTTC
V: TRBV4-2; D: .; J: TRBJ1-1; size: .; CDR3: CASSPELGGGRNTEAFF; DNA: TGTGCCAGCAGCCCGGAACTGGGGGGCGGGAGGAACACTGAAGCTTTCTTT
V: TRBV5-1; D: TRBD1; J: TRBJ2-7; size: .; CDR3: CASSLFLSGTGRNEQYF; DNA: TGCGCCAGCAGCTTGTTCCTCTCCGGGACAGGGAGAAACGAGCAGTACTTC
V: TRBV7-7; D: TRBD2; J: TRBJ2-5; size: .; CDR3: CASSPLPLAGGFTETQYF; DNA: TGTGCCAGCAGCCCTCTCCCGCTAGCGGGAGGGTTCACCGAGACCCAGTACTTC
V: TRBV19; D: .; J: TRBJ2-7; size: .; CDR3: CASSIDHLREQYF; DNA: TGTGCCAGTAGTATAGATCACCTCCGGGAGCAGTACTTC